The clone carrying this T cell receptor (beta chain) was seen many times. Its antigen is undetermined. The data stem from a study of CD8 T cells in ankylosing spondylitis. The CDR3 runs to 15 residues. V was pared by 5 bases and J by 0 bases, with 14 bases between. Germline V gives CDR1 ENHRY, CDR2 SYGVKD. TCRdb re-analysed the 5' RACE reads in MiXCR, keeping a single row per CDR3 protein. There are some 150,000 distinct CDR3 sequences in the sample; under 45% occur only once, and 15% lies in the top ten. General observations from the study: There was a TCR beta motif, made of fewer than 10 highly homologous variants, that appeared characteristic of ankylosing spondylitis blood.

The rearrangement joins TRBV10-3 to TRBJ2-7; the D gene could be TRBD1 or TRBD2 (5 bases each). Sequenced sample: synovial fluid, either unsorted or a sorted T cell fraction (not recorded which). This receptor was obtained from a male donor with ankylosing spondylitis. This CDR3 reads CAISSPGRSSYEQYF. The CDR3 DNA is TGTGCCATCAGTTCCCCGGGACGGAGCTCCTACGAGCAGTACTTC.